The sequence of this T cell receptor beta chain was determined in a study of blood T cell repertoires in COVID-19. Whole-study context: The United States, Italy and Spain supplied acute and convalescent COVID-19 samples. T cells, B-cell-depleted T cells, or PBMCs provided the cDNA or gDNA that served as material.

The V end lost 5 bases, the J end lost 8 bases, and 9 bases lay between the germline ends. CDR3 size: 10 residues. Germline V gene data show CDR1 as DFQATT and CDR2 as SNEGSKA (reference sequence). Source study methods: Reference gene primer amplification gave estimated nucleated cell counts. Only in-frame clones appear in the TCRdb table, and some are missing; sequencing was by immunoSEQ multiplex PCR. V, J and clone size derive from that table, while D and trimming were established from the DNA sequence. The sample consists of around 250,000 clones, roughly 88% of them appearing once. The sample taken for sequencing was peripheral blood. This rearrangement joins TRBV20-1 to TRBJ1-2, with D possibly TRBD1 on 5 matching bases. This receptor was identified in a human donor in a cohort sampled during active COVID-19. CDR3: CSAYGQGYTF. For the CDR3, the DNA is TGCAGTGCTTATGGACAAGGCTACACCTTC.